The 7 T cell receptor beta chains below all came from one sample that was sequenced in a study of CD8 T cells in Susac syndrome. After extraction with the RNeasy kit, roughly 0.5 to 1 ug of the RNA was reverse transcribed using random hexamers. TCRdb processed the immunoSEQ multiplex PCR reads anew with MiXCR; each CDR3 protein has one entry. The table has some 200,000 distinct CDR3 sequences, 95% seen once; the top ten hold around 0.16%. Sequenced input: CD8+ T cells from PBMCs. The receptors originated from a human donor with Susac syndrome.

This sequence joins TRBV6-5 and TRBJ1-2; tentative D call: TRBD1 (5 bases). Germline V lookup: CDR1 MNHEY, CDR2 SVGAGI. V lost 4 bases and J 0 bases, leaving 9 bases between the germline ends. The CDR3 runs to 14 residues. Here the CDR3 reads CASSSDIANYGYTF. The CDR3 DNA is TGTGCCAGCAGTTCGGACATAGCTAACTATGGCTACACCTTC.

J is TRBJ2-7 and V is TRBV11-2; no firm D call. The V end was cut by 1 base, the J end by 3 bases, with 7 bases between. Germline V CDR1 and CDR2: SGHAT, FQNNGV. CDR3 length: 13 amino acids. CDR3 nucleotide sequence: TGTGCCAGCAGCTTAGGATTCAGCTACGAGCAGTACTTC. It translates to CASSLGFSYEQYF.

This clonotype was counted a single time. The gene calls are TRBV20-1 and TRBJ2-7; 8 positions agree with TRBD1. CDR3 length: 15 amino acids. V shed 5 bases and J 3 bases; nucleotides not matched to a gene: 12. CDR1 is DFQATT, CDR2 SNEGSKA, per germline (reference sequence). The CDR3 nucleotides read TGCAGTGCTTCCCTTCGACAGGGGATAGTCTACGAGCAGTACTTC. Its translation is CSASLRQGIVYEQYF.

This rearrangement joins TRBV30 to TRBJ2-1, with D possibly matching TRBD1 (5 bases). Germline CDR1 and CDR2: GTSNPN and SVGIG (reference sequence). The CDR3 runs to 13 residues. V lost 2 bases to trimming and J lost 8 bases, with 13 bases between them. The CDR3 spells CAWSLSQGHEQFF. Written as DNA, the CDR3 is TGTGCCTGGAGTTTGAGCCAGGGTCATGAGCAGTTCTTC.

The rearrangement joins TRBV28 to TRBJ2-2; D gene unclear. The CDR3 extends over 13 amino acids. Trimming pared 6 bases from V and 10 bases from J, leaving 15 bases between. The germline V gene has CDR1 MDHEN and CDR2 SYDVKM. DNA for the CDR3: TGTGCCAGCAGCCGGGCCGAAGTTGCGGAGCTGTTTTTT. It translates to CASSRAEVAELFF.

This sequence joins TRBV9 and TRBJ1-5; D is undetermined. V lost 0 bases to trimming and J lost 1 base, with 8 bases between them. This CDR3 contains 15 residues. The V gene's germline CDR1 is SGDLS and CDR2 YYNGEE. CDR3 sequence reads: CASSVGGESNQPQHF. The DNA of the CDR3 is TGTGCCAGCAGCGTAGGCGGGGAAAGCAATCAGCCCCAGCATTTT.

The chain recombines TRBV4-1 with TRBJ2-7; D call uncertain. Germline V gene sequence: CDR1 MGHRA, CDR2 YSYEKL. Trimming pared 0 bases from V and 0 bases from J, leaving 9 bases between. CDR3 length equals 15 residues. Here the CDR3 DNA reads TGCGCCAGCAGCCAAGATCCAGAGAGCTCCTACGAGCAGTACTTC. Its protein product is CASSQDPESSYEQYF.